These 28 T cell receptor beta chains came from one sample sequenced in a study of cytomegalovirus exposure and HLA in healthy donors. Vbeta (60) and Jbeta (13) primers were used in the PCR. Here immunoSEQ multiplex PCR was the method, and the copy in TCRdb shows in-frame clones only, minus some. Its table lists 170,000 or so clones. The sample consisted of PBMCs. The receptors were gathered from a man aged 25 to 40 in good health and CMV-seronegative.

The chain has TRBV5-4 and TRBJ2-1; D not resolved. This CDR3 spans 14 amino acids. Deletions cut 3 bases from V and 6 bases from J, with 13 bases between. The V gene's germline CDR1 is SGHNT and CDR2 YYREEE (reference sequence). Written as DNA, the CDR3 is TGTGCCAGCAGCTCGTCATATACGGGCAATGAGCAGTTCTTC. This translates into CASSSSYTGNEQFF.

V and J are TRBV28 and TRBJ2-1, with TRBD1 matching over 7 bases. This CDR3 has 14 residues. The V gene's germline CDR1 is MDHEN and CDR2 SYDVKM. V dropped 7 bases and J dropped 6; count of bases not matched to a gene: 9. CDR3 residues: CASTGTDGPNEQFF. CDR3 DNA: TGTGCCAGCACCGGGACAGACGGGCCCAATGAGCAGTTCTTC.

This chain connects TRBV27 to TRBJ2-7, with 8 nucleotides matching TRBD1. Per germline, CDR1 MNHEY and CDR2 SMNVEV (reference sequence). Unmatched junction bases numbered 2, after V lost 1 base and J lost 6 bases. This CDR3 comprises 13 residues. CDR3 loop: CASSLFDRGEQYF. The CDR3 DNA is TGTGCCAGCAGTTTATTCGACAGGGGCGAGCAGTACTTC.

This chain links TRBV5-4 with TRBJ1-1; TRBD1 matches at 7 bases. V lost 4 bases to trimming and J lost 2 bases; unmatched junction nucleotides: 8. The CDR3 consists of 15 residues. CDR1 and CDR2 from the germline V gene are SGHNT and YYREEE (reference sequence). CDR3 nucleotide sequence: TGTGCCAGCAGCCCCGGGACAGCCTTTAACACTGAAGCTTTCTTT. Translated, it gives CASSPGTAFNTEAFF.

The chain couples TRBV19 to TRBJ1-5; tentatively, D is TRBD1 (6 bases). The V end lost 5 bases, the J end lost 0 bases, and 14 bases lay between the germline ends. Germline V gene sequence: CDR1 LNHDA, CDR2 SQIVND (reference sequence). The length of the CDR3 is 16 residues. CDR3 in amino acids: CASSAFNRVSNQPQHF. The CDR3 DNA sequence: TGTGCCAGTAGTGCTTTCAACAGGGTTAGCAATCAGCCCCAGCATTTT.

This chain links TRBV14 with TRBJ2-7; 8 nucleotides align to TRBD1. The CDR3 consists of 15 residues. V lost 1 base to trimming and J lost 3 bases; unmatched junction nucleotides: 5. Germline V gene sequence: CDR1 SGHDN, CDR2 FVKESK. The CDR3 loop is CASSQARTGNYEQYF. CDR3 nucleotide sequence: TGTGCCAGCAGCCAAGCTCGGACAGGGAACTACGAGCAGTACTTC.

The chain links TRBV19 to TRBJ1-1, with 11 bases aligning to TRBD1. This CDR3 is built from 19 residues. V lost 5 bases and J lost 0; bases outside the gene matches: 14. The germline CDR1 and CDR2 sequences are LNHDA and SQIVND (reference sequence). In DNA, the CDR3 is TGTGCCAGTAGTTCACCCACTGGACAGGGGGCACCTATGAACACTGAAGCTTTCTTT. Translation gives CASSSPTGQGAPMNTEAFF.

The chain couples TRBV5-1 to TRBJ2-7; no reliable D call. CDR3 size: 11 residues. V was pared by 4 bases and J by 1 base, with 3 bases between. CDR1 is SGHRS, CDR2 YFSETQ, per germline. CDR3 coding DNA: TGCGCCAGCAGCATATCCTACGAGCAGTACTTC. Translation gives CASSISYEQYF.

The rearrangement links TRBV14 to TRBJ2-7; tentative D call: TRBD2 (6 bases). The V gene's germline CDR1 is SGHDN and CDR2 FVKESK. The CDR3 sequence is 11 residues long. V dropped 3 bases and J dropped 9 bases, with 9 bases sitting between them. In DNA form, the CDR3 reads TGTGCCAGCAGCCAGGGGCGGGGGCAGTACTTC. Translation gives CASSQGRGQYF.

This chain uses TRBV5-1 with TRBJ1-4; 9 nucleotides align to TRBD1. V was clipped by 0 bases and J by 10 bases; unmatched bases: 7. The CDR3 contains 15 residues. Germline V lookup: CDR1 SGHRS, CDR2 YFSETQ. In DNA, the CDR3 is TGCGCCAGCAGCTTGGAAGGTCTGACAGGGGGAAAACTGTTTTTT. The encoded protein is CASSLEGLTGGKLFF.

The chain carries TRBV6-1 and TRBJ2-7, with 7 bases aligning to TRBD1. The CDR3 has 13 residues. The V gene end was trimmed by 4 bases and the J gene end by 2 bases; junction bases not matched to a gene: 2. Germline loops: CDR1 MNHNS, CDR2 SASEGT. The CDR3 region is CASSGTGTYEQYF. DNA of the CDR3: TGTGCCAGCAGTGGGACAGGCACCTACGAGCAGTACTTC.

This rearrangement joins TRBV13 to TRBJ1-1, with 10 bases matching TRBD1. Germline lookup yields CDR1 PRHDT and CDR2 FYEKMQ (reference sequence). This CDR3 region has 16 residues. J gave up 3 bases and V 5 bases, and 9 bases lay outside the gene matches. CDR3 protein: CASSRLGDRGYTEAFF. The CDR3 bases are TGTGCCAGCAGCCGCCTAGGGGACAGGGGTTACACTGAAGCTTTCTTT.

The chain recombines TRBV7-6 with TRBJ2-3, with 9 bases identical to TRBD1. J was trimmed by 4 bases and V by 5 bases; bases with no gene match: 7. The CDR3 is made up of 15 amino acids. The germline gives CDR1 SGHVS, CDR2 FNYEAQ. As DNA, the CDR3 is TGTGCCAGCAGCCCACGGACAGGGGCGGCAGATACGCAGTATTTT. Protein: CASSPRTGAADTQYF. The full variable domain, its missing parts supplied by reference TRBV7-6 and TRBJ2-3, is GAGVSQSPRYKVTKRGQDVALRCDPISGHVSLYWYRQALGQGPEFLTYFNYEAQQDKSGLPNDRFSAERPEGSISTLTIQRTEQRDSAMYRCASSPRTGAADTQYFGPGTRLTVL.

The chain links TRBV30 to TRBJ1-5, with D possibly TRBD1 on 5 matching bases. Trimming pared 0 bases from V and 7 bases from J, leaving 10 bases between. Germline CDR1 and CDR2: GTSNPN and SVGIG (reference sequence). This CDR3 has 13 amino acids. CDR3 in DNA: TGTGCCTGGAGTGTACGGGGGGACCAGCCCCAGCATTTT. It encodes CAWSVRGDQPQHF.

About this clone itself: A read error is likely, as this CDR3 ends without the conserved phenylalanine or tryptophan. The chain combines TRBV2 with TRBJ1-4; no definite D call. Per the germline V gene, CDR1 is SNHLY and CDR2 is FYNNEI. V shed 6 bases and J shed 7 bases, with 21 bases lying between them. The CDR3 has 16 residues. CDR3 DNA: TGTGCCAGCAGCCAGGTCCTGGGTGGCCCCAGTGAAAAACTGTTTCTT. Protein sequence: CASSQVLGGPSEKLFL.

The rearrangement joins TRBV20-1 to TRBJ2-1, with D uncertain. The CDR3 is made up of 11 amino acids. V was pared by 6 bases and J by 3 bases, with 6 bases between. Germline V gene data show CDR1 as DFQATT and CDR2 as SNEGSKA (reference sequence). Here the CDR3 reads CSALYYNEQFF. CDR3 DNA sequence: TGCAGTGCCCTCTACTACAATGAGCAGTTCTTC.

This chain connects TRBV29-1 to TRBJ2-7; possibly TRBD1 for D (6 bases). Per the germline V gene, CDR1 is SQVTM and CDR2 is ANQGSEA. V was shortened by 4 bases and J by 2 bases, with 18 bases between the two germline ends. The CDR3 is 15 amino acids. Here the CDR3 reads CSVVTGPTLPYEQYF. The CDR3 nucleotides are TGCAGCGTTGTAACAGGGCCAACTCTCCCCTACGAGCAGTACTTC.

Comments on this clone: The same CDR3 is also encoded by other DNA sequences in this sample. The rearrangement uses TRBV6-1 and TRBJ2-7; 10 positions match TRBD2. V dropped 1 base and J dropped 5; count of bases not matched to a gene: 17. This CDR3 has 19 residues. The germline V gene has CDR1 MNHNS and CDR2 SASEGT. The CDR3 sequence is CASSEEGLAGVGGGDEQYF. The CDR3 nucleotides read TGTGCCAGCAGTGAAGAGGGGCTAGCGGGAGTTGGGGGGGGTGACGAGCAGTACTTC.

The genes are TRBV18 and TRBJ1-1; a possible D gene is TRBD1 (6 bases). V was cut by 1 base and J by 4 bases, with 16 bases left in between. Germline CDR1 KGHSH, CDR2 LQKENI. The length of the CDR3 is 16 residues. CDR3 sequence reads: CASSPRTGGGGTEAFF. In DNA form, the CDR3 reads TGTGCCAGCTCACCACGTACGGGGGGAGGGGGCACTGAAGCTTTCTTT.

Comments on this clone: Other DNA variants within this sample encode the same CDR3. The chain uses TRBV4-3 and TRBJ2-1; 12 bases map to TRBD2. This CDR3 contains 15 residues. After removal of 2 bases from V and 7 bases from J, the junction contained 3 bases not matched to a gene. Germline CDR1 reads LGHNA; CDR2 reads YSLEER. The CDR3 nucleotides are TGCGCCAGCAGCCAACCTAGCGGGGGGGTGAATGAGCAGTTCTTC. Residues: CASSQPSGGVNEQFF.

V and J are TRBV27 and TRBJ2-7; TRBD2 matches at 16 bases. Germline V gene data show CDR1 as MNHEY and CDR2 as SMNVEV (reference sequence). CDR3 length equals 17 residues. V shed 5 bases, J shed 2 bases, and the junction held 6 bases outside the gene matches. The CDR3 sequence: CASSPGLAGGNAYEQYF. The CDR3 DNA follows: TGTGCCAGCAGTCCGGGACTAGCGGGAGGGAACGCCTACGAGCAGTACTTC.

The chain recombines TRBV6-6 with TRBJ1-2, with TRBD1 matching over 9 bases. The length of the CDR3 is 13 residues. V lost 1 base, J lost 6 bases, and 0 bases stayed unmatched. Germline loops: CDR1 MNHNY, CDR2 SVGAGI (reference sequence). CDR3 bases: TGTGCCAGCAGTTACTACAGGGGGCATGGCTACACCTTC. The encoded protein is CASSYYRGHGYTF.

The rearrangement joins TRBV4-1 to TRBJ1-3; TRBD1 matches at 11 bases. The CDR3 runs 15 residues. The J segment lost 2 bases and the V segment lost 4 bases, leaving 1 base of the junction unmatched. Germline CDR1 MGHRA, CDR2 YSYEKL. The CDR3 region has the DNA TGCGCCAGCAGCCGGGGACAGGGGGCTGGAAACACCATATATTTT. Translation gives CASSRGQGAGNTIYF.

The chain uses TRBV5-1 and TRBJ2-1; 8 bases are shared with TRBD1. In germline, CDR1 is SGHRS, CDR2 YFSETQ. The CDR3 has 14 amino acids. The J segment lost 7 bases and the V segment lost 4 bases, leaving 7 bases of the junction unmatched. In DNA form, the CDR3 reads TGCGCCAGCAGCGAACAGGGGGATTGGAATGAGCAGTTCTTC. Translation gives CASSEQGDWNEQFF.

As DNA, the CDR3 is TGTGCCAGCAGTTCGGCAGGGAGCAATCAGCCCCAGCATTTT. Residues: CASSSAGSNQPQHF. This chain connects TRBV27 to TRBJ1-5; maybe TRBD1 (5 bases). This CDR3 contains 14 residues. The V end was cut by 4 bases, the J end by 1 base, with 8 bases between. Germline CDR1 is MNHEY and CDR2 is SMNVEV (reference sequence).

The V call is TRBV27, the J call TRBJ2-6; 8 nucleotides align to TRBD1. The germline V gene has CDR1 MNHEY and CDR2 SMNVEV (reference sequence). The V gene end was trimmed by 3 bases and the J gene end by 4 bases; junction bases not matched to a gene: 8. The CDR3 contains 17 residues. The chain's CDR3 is CASSFAGGWEGANVLTF. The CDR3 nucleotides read TGTGCCAGCAGTTTCGCAGGGGGCTGGGAAGGGGCCAACGTCCTGACTTTC. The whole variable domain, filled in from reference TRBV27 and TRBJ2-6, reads EAQVTQNPRYLITVTGKKLTVTCSQNMNHEYMSWYRQDPGLGLRQIYYSMNVEVTDKGDVPEGYKVSRKEKRNFPLILESPSPNQTSLYFCASSFAGGWEGANVLTFGAGSRLTVL.

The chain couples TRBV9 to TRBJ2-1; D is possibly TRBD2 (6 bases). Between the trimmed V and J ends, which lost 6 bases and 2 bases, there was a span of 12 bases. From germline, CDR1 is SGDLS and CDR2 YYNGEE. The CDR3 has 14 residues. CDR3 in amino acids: CASTLADPYNEQFF. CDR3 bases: TGTGCCAGCACCTTAGCGGACCCCTACAATGAGCAGTTCTTC.

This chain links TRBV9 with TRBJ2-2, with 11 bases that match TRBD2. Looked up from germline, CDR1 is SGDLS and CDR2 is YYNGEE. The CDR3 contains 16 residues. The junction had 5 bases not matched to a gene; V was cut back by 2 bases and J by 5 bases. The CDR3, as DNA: TGTGCCAGCAGCGTTGGGCTAGCGGGAGGAACCGGGGAGCTGTTTTTT. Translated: CASSVGLAGGTGELFF.